The clone carrying this T cell receptor (beta chain) was counted between two and nine times. The target antigen is unknown. The CDR3 is made up of 14 amino acids. Trimming took off 4 bases at V and 8 bases at J, with 15 bases between the two ends. The V gene's germline CDR1 is SGHTA and CDR2 FQGTGA. This sample was included in a study of T cells in Graves' hyperthyroidism and ophthalmopathy. General study points: Within blood appeared most thyroid clonotypes that had expanded above 0.001.

RNA transcripts were the template for amplifying TCR beta CDR3 regions. The HTBI primer set was used in a first-round RT-PCR of the TCR CDR3. TCRdb ran MiXCR on the multiplex PCR reads and lists one entry per CDR3 protein. The data show 600,000 to 900,000 distinct CDR3 sequences, over 15% seen once. The sample consisted of blood. This chain uses TRBV7-3 with TRBJ2-1; perhaps TRBD2 as D (6 bases). This sequence originates from a young man with Graves' hyperthyroidism. CDR3 sequence reads: CASSSSSGDYEQFF. The CDR3 DNA is TGTGCCAGCAGCTCCAGTTCGGGAGACTATGAGCAGTTCTTC.